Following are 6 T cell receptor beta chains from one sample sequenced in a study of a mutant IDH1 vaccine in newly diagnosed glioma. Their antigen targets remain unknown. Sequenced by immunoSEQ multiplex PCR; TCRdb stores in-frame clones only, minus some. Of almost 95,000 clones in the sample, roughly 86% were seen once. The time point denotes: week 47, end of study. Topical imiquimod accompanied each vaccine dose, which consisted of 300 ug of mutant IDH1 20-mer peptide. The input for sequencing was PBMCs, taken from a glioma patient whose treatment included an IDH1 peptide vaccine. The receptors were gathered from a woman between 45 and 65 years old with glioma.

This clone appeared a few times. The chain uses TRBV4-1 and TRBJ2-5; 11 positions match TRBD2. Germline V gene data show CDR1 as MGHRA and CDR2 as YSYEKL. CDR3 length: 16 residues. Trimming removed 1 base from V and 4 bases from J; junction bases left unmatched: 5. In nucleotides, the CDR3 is TGCGCCAGCAGCCAAGTAGGAGGGACTAGCGGAGAGACCCAGTACTTC. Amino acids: CASSQVGGTSGETQYF.

CDR3 region: CASSETSFEQFF. CDR3 nucleotides: TGTGCCAGCAGTGAGACTAGTTTCGAGCAGTTCTTC. The chain links TRBV2 to TRBJ2-1, with D perhaps matching TRBD2 (6 bases). The germline V gene encodes CDR1 SNHLY and CDR2 FYNNEI. Trimming removed 3 bases from V and 10 bases from J, with 10 bases in between. This CDR3 has 12 amino acids.

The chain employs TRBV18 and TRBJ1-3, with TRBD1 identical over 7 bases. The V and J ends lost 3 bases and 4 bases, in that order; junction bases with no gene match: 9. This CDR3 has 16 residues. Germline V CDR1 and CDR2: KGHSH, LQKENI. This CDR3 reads CASSPRGTALGNTIYF. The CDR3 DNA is TGTGCCAGCTCACCCAGAGGGACAGCACTGGGAAACACCATATATTTT.

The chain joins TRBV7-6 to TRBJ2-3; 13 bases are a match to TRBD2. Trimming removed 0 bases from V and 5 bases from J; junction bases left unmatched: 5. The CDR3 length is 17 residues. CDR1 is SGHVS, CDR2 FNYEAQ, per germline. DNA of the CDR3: TGTGCCAGCAGCTTAGCCGGACTAGCGGGAGTAGGAGATACGCAGTATTTT. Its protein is CASSLAGLAGVGDTQYF.

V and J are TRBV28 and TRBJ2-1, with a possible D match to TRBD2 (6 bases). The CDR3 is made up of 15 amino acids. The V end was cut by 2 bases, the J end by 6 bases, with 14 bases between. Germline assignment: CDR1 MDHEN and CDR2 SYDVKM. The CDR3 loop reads CASSLGGLETNEQFF. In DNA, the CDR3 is TGTGCCAGCAGTTTAGGGGGACTCGAAACCAATGAGCAGTTCTTC.

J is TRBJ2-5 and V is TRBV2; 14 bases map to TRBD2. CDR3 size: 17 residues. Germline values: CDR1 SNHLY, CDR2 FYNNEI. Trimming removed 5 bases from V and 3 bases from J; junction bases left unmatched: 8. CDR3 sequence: CASSWGLGLAGEETQYF. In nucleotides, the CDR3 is TGTGCCAGCAGTTGGGGCCTGGGACTAGCGGGAGAAGAGACCCAGTACTTC. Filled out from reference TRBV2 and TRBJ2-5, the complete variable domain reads EPEVTQTPSHQVTQMGQEVILRCVPISNHLYFYWYRQILGQKVEFLVSFYNNEISEKSEIFDDQFSVERPDGSNFTLKIRSTKLEDSAMYFCASSWGLGLAGEETQYFGPGTRLLVL.